This T cell receptor beta chain was identified during a study of PD-1 blockade in classical Hodgkin lymphoma. For the study at large: Patients were infused with nivolumab 3 mg/kg every 2 weeks. Study-wide findings and caveats: It was CD4+ TCR diversity, not CD8+, that rose significantly by C4D1. Lower baseline TCR diversity was reported for newly diagnosed patients than for healthy donors.

V was clipped by 5 bases and J by 0 bases, with 11 bases between them. This CDR3 comprises 15 residues. Germline V lookup: CDR1 MNHNS, CDR2 SASEGT. In every patient, relapse followed autologous stem cell transplantation, while exposure to brentuximab vedotin differed. Comment on this clone: Its antigen is unknown.

Assay used: immunoSEQ multiplex PCR; TCRdb lists only in-frame clones, some missing. Found here are 40,000 or so clones, about 87% of them singletons; the top ten hold approximately 10%. Material: peripheral blood mononuclear cells (PBMCs), obtained at baseline. The receptor comes from a human donor with classical Hodgkin lymphoma. This sequence joins TRBV6-1 and TRBJ1-5; D is perhaps TRBD1 (5 bases). CDR3 nucleotides: TGTGCCAGCAGTCCCAGGGTTTATAGCAATCAGCCCCAGCATTTT. This codes for CASSPRVYSNQPQHF.